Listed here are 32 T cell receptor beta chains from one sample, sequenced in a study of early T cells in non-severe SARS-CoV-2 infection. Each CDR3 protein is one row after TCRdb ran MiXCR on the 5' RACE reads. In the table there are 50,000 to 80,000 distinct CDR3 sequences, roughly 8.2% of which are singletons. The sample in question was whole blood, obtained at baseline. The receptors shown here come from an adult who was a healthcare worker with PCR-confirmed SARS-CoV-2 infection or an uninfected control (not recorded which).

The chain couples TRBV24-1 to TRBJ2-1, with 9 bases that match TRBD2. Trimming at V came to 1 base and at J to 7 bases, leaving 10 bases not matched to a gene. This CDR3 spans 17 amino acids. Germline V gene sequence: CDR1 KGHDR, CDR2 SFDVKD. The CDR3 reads CATSDFRGRGVKNEQFF. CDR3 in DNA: TGTGCCACCAGTGATTTTCGCGGGAGGGGGGTCAAGAATGAGCAGTTCTTC.

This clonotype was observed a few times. CDR3 protein: CASSLSSQRDYEQYF. The CDR3 bases are TGTGCCAGCAGCTTAAGTAGCCAGCGGGACTACGAGCAGTACTTC. The chain carries TRBV7-2 and TRBJ2-7; 7 bases match TRBD2. The V segment lost 2 bases and the J segment 3 bases; nucleotides outside the gene matches: 7. CDR1 is SGHTA, CDR2 FQGNSA, per germline. The CDR3 runs 15 residues.

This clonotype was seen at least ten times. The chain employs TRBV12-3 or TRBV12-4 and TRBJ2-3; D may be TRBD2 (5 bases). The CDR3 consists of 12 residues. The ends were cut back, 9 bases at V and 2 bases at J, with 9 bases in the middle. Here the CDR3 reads CASTRDTDTQYF. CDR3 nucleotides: TGTGCCAGTACCCGGGACACAGATACGCAGTATTTT.

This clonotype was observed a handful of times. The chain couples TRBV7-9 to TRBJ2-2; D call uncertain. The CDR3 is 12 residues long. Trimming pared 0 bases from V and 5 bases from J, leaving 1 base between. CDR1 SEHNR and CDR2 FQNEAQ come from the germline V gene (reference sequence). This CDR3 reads CASSLATGELFF. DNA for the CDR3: TGTGCCAGCAGCTTAGCGACCGGGGAGCTGTTTTTT. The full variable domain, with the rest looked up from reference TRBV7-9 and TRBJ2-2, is DTGVSQNPRHKITKRGQNVTFRCDPISEHNRLYWYRQTLGQGPEFLTYFQNEAQLEKSRLLSDRFSAERPKGSFSTLEIQRTEQGDSAMYLCASSLATGELFFGEGSRLTVL.

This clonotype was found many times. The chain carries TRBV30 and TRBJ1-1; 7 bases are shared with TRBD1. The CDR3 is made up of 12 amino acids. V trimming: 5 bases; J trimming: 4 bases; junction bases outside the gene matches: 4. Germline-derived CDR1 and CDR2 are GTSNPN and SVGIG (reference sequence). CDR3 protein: CAWAQGRTEAFF. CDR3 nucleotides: TGTGCCTGGGCACAGGGGCGCACTGAAGCTTTCTTT.

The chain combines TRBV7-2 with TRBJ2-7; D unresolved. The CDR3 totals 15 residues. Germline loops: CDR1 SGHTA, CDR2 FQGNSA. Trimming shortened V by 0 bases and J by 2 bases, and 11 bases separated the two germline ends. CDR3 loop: CASSLASGPTYEQYF. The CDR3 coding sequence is TGTGCCAGCAGCTTAGCCTCGGGTCCAACCTACGAGCAGTACTTC.

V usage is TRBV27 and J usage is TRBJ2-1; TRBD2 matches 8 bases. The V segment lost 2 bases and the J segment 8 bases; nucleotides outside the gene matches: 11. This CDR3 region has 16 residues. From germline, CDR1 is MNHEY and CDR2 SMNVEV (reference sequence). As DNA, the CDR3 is TGTGCCAGCAGTTTAATAGCGGGGCTGTCAAGCGATGAGCAGTTCTTC. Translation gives CASSLIAGLSSDEQFF.

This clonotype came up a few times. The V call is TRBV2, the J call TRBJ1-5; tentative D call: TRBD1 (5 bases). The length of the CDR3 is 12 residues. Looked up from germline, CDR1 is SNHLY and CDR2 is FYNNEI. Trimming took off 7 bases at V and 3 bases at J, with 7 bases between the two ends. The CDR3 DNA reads TGTGCCAGCACAGGGTTCAATCAGCCCCAGCATTTT. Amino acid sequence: CASTGFNQPQHF.

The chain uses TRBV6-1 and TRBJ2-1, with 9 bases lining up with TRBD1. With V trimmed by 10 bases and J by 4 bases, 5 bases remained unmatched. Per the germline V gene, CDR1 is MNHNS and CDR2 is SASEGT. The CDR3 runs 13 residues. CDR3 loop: CATQQGAYNEQFF. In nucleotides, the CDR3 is TGTGCCACCCAACAGGGGGCTTACAATGAGCAGTTCTTC.

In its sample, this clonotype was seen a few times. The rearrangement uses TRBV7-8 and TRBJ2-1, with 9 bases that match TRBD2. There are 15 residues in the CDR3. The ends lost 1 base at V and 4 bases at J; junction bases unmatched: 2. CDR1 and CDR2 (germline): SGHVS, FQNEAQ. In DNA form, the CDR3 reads TGTGCCAGCAGCTTAGTAGCGGGAGCTTACAATGAGCAGTTCTTC. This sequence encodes CASSLVAGAYNEQFF.

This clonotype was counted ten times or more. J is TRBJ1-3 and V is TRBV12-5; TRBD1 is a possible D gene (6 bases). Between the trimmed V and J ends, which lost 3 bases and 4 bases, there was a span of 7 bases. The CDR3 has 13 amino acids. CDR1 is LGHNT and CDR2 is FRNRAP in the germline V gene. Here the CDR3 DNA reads TGTGCTAGTGGTTTCGGACAGGGAAACACCATATATTTT. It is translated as CASGFGQGNTIYF.

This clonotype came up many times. The CDR3 DNA sequence: TGTGCCAGCTCACCGGCCAGAGACATCTATGGCTACACCTTC. The encoded protein is CASSPARDIYGYTF. The chain is built from TRBV18 and TRBJ1-2; D ambiguous. V gave up 3 bases and J gave up 4 bases, with 12 bases separating them. From germline, CDR1 is KGHSH and CDR2 LQKENI. The CDR3 covers 14 residues.

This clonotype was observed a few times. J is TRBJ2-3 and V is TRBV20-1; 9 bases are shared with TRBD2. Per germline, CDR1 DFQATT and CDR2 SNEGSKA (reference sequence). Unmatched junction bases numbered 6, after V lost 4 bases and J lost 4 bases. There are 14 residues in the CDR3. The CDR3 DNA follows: TGCAGTGCTAACATAGCGGGAGCCCCAGATACGCAGTATTTT. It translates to CSANIAGAPDTQYF.

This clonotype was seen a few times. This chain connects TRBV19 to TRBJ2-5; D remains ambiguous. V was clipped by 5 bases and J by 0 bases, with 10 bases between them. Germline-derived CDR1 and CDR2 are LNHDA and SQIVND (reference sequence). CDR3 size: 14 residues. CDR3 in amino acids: CASSSSVYQETQYF. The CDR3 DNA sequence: TGTGCCAGTAGTTCATCGGTGTACCAAGAGACCCAGTACTTC. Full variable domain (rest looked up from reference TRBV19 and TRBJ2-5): DGGITQSPKYLFRKEGQNVTLSCEQNLNHDAMYWYRQDPGQGLRLIYYSQIVNDFQKGDIAEGYSVSREKKESFPLTVTSAQKNPTAFYLCASSSSVYQETQYFGPGTRLLVL.

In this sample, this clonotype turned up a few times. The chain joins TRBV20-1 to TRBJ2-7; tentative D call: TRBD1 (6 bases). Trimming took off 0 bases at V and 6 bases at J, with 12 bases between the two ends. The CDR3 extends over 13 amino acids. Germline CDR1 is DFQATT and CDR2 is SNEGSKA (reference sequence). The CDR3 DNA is TGCAGTGCTAGAGATTTGGGGGCCGGCGAGCAGTACTTC. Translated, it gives CSARDLGAGEQYF.

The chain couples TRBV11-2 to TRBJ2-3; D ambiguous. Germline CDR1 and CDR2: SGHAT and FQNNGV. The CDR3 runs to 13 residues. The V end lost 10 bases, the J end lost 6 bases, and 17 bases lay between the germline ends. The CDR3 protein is CATQQLILDTQYF. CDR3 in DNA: TGTGCCACCCAGCAGCTAATTCTGGATACGCAGTATTTT. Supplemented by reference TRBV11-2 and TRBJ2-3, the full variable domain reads EAGVAQSPRYKIIEKRQSVAFWCNPISGHATLYWYQQILGQGPKLLIQFQNNGVVDDSQLPKDRFSAERLKGVDSTLKIQPAKLEDSAVYLCATQQLILDTQYFGPGTRLTVL.

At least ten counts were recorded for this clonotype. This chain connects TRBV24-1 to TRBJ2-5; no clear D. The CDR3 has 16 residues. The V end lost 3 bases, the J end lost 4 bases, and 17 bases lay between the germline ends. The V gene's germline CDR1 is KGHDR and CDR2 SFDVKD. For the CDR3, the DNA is TGTGCCACCAGTGATCAGGAATCCGGGTCCCGAGAGACCCAGTACTTC. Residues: CATSDQESGSRETQYF.

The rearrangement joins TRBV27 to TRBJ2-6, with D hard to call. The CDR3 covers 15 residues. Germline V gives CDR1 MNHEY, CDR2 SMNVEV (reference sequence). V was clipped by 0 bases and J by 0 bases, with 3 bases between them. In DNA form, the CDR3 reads TGTGCCAGCAGTTTATCCCACTCTGGGGCCAACGTCCTGACTTTC. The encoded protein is CASSLSHSGANVLTF.

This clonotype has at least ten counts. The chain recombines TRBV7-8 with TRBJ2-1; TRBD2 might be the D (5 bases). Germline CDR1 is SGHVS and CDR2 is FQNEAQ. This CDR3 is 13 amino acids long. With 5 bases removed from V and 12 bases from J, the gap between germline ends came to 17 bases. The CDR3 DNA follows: TGTGCCAGCAGCACCGACACCCCGCGGGCGCAGTTCTTC. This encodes CASSTDTPRAQFF. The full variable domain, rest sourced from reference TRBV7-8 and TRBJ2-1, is GAGVSQSPRYKVAKRGQDVALRCDPISGHVSLFWYQQALGQGPEFLTYFQNEAQLDKSGLPSDRFFAERPEGSVSTLKIQRTQQEDSAVYLCASSTDTPRAQFFGPGTRLTVL.

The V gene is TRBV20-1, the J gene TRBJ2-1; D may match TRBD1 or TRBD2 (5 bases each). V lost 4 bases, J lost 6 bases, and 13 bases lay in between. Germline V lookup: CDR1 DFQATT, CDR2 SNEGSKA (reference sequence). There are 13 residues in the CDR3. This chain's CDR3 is CSAIWGPGNEQFF. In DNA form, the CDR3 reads TGCAGTGCTATCTGGGGACCCGGCAATGAGCAGTTCTTC.

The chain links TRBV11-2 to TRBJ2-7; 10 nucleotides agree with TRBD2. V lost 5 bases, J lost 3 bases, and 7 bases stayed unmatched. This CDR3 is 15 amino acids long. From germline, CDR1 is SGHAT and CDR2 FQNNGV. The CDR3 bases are TGTGCCAGCAGCAGGGGGACTAGCGTCCTCTACGAGCAGTACTTC. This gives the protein CASSRGTSVLYEQYF.

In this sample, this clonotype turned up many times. The CDR3 sequence is CASSTEARAGTGELFF. CDR3 in DNA: TGTGCCAGCAGCACGGAAGCCAGGGCAGGAACCGGGGAGCTGTTTTTT. The chain has TRBV7-6 and TRBJ2-2, with D maybe TRBD1 (5 bases). In germline, CDR1 is SGHVS, CDR2 FNYEAQ. The germline V and J ends were trimmed by 5 bases and 5 bases, with 18 bases remaining between them. The CDR3 totals 16 residues.

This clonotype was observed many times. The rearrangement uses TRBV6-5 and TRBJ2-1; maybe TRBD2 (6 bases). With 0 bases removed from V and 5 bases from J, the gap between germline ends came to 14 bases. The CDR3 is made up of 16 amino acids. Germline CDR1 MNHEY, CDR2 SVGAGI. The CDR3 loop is CASSYSSGEVHNEQFF. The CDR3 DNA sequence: TGTGCCAGCAGTTACTCGTCCGGGGAGGTCCACAATGAGCAGTTCTTC.

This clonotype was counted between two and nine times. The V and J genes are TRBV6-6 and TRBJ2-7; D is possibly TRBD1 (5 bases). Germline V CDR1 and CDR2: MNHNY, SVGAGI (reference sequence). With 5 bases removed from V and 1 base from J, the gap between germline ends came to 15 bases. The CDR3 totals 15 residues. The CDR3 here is CASSHRTWTSYEQYF. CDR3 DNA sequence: TGTGCCAGCAGTCACAGGACATGGACGTCCTACGAGCAGTACTTC.

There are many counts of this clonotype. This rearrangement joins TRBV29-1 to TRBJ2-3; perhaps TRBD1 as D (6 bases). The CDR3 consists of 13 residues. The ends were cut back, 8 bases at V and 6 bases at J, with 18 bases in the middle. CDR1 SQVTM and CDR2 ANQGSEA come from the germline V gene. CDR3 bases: TGCAGCTATCGACAGGTCGGCGGGGATACGCAGTATTTT. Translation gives CSYRQVGGDTQYF.

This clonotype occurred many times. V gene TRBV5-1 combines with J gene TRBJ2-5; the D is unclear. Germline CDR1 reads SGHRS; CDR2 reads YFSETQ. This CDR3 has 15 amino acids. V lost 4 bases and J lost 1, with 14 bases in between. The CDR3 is CASSPLDGSQETQYF. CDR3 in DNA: TGCGCCAGCAGCCCATTGGACGGCTCCCAAGAGACCCAGTACTTC.

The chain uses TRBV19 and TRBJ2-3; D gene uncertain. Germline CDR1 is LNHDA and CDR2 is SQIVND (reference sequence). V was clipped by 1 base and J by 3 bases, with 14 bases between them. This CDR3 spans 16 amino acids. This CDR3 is CASSIVQRSTTDTQYF. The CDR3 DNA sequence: TGTGCCAGTAGTATAGTTCAGAGATCTACGACAGATACGCAGTATTTT.

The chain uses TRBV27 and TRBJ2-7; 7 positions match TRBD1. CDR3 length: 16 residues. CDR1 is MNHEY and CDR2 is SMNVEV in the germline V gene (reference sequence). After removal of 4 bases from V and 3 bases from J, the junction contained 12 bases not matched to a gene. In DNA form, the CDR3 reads TGTGCCAGCAGTTCCAGGGACAGCATCTTGGGCTACGAGCAGTACTTC. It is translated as CASSSRDSILGYEQYF.

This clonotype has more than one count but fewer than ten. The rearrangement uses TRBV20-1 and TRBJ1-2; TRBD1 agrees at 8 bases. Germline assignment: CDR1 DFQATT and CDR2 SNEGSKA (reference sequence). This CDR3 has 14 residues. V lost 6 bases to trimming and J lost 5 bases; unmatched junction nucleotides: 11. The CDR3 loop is CSAPDRGSAYGYTF. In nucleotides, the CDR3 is TGCAGTGCCCCCGACAGGGGATCTGCGTATGGCTACACCTTC.

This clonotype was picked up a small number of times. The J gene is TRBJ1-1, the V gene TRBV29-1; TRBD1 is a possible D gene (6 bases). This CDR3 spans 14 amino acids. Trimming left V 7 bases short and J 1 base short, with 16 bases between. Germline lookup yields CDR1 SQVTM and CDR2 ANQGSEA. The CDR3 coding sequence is TGCAGCGCCGGAATCCCGGGACAGAACACTGAAGCTTTCTTT. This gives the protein CSAGIPGQNTEAFF.

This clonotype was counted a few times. CDR3 nucleotides: TGTGCCAGCAGTTTATGGCAGGAGGAGCTGTTTTTT. It yields the protein CASSLWQEELFF. The gene calls are TRBV12-3 or TRBV12-4 and TRBJ2-2; D gene unclear. This CDR3 spans 12 amino acids. Trimming removed 2 bases from V and 10 bases from J, with 8 bases in between.

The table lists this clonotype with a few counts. As DNA, the CDR3 is TGCAGTGCAAGGCGACCCGGGACTAGCACATACGAGCAGTACTTC. It translates to CSARRPGTSTYEQYF. The rearrangement joins TRBV20-1 to TRBJ2-7; 9 positions match TRBD2. The CDR3 extends over 15 amino acids. Germline-derived CDR1 and CDR2 are DFQATT and SNEGSKA (reference sequence). The V segment lost 6 bases and the J segment 4 bases; nucleotides outside the gene matches: 13.